Following are 6 T cell receptor beta chains from one sample sequenced in a study of identical twins. In TCRdb, the 5' RACE reads were re-called with MiXCR into one record per CDR3 protein. In the table there are 1.5 million to 2 million distinct CDR3 sequences, about 32% of which are singletons. Sequences were obtained from cord blood. The receptors derive from a newborn girl in good health.

CDR3 residues: CSARDSPGQIYEQYF. For the CDR3, the DNA is TGCAGTGCTAGAGATTCCCCGGGTCAAATCTACGAGCAGTACTTC. This chain connects TRBV20-1 to TRBJ2-5; D gene ambiguous. The DNA end favors TRBJ2-7, so the J call may be wrong. CDR3 size: 15 residues. Germline loops: CDR1 DFQATT, CDR2 SNEGSKA (reference sequence).

The chain has TRBV29-1 and TRBJ2-1; 7 bases are shared with TRBD2. Near its end, the DNA agrees better with TRBJ2-7, so the J call may be wrong. Germline V CDR1 and CDR2: SQVTM, ANQGSEA. CDR3 length: 13 residues. The CDR3 nucleotides read TGCAGCGGGGGCGGGAGCTCCTACAATGAGCAGTACTTC. It translates to CSGGGSSYNEQYF.

The V call is TRBV21-1, the J call TRBJ2-7; whether TRBD1, the table's D call, matches the DNA was not checked. TRBV21-1 constitutes a pseudogene. CDR3 length: 17 residues. The CDR3 loop is CASSKAVQGLVYNEQYF. The CDR3 DNA sequence: TGTGCCAGCAGCAAAGCCGTACAGGGGTTGGTCTACAATGAGCAGTACTTC.

This clonotype came up a few times. The chain couples TRBV20-1 to TRBJ2-1; tentatively, D is TRBD1 or TRBD2 (6 bases each). Trimming stripped 4 bases from V and 1 base from J, with 17 bases between. The CDR3 runs 16 residues. Germline V gives CDR1 DFQATT, CDR2 SNEGSKA (reference sequence). The CDR3: CSAITLAGQSYNEQFF. DNA of the CDR3: TGCAGTGCTATTACACTGGCGGGACAATCCTACAATGAGCAGTTCTTC.

The CDR3 loop reads CSATGTGYTGELFF. In nucleotides, the CDR3 is TGCAGTGCAACCGGGACAGGGTACACCGGGGAGCTGTTTTTT. The chain is built from TRBV20-1 and TRBJ2-2; 9 bases are shared with TRBD1. Trimming removed 6 bases from V and 3 bases from J; junction bases left unmatched: 5. This CDR3 region has 14 residues. From germline, CDR1 is DFQATT and CDR2 SNEGSKA (reference sequence).

This clonotype turned up a few times. The V and J genes are TRBV4-2 and TRBJ2-7; D is unclear. Deletions cut 2 bases from V and 0 bases from J, with 5 bases between. Germline CDR1 reads LGHNA; CDR2 reads YNFKEQ. The CDR3 contains 13 residues. CDR3 coding DNA: TGTGCCAGCAGCCAAAAAAACTCCTACGAGCAGTACTTC. This gives the protein CASSQKNSYEQYF.